The 8 T cell receptor beta chains in this list originate from one sample, sequenced in a study of cytomegalovirus exposure and HLA in healthy donors (dated by TCRdb to 2016 to 2017). Libraries were made using the immunoSEQ multiplex PCR assay. For the multiplex PCR, a mixture combining 60 forward primers for TCR Vbeta segments and 13 reverse primers for TCR Jbeta segments was used. The clones in this table, taken by TCRdb from immuneACCESS, are in-frame only. Not every clone is retained; where verified, under half of the shortfall comes from an unresolved V gene, and the cause of the rest is unknown. This sample holds 150,000 to 200,000 clones; roughly 79% were observed only once. Roughly 0.99% of the sample rests with the top ten. Specimen: PBMCs. The receptors shown here come from a woman aged 40 to 55 in good health and CMV-seronegative.

The V gene is TRBV5-4, the J gene TRBJ2-6; no reliable D call. The CDR3 has 17 residues. Trimming removed 6 bases from V and 0 bases from J, with 16 bases in between. Germline V CDR1 and CDR2: SGHNT, YYREEE (reference sequence). The CDR3 loop is CASTQTPGSSGANVLTF. The CDR3 nucleotides are TGTGCCAGCACCCAAACCCCAGGTAGCTCTGGGGCCAACGTCCTGACTTTC.

The chain employs TRBV19 and TRBJ1-1; tentatively, D is TRBD1 (6 bases). V was trimmed by 5 bases and J by 0 bases, leaving 10 bases between them. Germline lookup yields CDR1 LNHDA and CDR2 SQIVND (reference sequence). This CDR3 region has 14 residues. The CDR3 region has the DNA TGTGCCAGTAGTTTGCAGGGGATGAACACTGAAGCTTTCTTT. This gives the protein CASSLQGMNTEAFF. Filled out from reference TRBV19 and TRBJ1-1, the complete variable domain reads DGGITQSPKYLFRKEGQNVTLSCEQNLNHDAMYWYRQDPGQGLRLIYYSQIVNDFQKGDIAEGYSVSREKKESFPLTVTSAQKNPTAFYLCASSLQGMNTEAFFGQGTRLTVV.

This rearrangement joins TRBV29-1 to TRBJ2-5; perhaps TRBD2 as D (6 bases). Germline V lookup: CDR1 SQVTM, CDR2 ANQGSEA. V was clipped by 4 bases and J by 1 base, with 16 bases between them. The CDR3 runs 15 residues. The CDR3 loop reads CSVGGDVRSQETQYF. In nucleotides, the CDR3 is TGCAGCGTTGGGGGGGATGTGCGGAGCCAAGAGACCCAGTACTTC. The variable domain in full, with the rest retrieved from reference TRBV29-1 and TRBJ2-5, is SAVISQKPSRDICQRGTSLTIQCQVDSQVTMMFWYRQQPGQSLTLIATANQGSEATYESGFVIDKFPISRPNLTFSTLTVSNMSPEDSSIYLCSVGGDVRSQETQYFGPGTRLLVL.

The chain couples TRBV2 to TRBJ1-5; a weak D match, TRBD1 (6 bases). This CDR3 region has 15 residues. The V end lost 5 bases, the J end lost 3 bases, and 14 bases lay between the germline ends. CDR1 and CDR2 (germline): SNHLY, FYNNEI. The CDR3 here is CASSPGTTNNQPQHF. DNA of the CDR3: TGTGCCAGCAGTCCGGGGACAACTAACAATCAGCCCCAGCATTTT.

This sequence joins TRBV19 and TRBJ1-2; 7 bases are a match to TRBD1. Germline V CDR1 and CDR2: LNHDA, SQIVND (reference sequence). Trimming cost V 3 bases and J 4 bases; bases outside gene matches: 11. This CDR3 is 16 amino acids long. This CDR3 is CASSMSGQGEIYGYTF. The CDR3 DNA reads TGTGCCAGTAGTATGTCGGGGCAGGGGGAGATCTATGGCTACACCTTC.

Concerning this clone: Other DNA sequences in the sample encode the same CDR3. The chain uses TRBV5-1 and TRBJ2-3; D not resolved. V dropped 0 bases and J dropped 0 bases, with 5 bases sitting between them. Germline V CDR1 and CDR2: SGHRS, YFSETQ. The CDR3 runs to 14 residues. Written as DNA, the CDR3 is TGCGCCAGCAGCTTGGACTCCAGCACAGATACGCAGTATTTT. It codes for CASSLDSSTDTQYF. Drawing the rest from reference TRBV5-1 and TRBJ2-3, the complete variable domain is KAGVTQTPRYLIKTRGQQVTLSCSPISGHRSVSWYQQTPGQGLQFLFEYFSETQRNKGNFPGRFSGRQFSNSRSEMNVSTLELGDSALYLCASSLDSSTDTQYFGPGTRLTVL.

DNA of the CDR3: TGTGCCAGCTCACCACCCGGGACAGGGCTGCACGAGCAGTACTTC. Protein: CASSPPGTGLHEQYF. This chain connects TRBV18 to TRBJ2-7, with 9 bases aligning to TRBD1. Germline CDR1 is KGHSH and CDR2 is LQKENI. Trimming removed 0 bases from V and 5 bases from J; junction bases left unmatched: 5. This CDR3 contains 15 residues.

This clone was counted only a few times. The chain has TRBV6-5 and TRBJ2-1, with a tentative D call TRBD2 (6 bases). Germline CDR1 MNHEY, CDR2 SVGAGI. This CDR3 contains 16 residues. Trimming removed 1 base at V and 0 bases at J, with 10 bases between. The CDR3 is CASSYFSGASYNEQFF. The DNA of the CDR3 is TGTGCCAGCAGTTACTTCTCGGGAGCCTCCTACAATGAGCAGTTCTTC.